The clone carrying this T cell receptor (beta chain) was counted a single time. Its antigen is not known. This sample is part of a study of OX40 agonist ivuxolimab in advanced cancers. Study context: It was ivuxolimab, an agonistic anti-OX40 (CD134) antibody, that patients were treated with. Prior checkpoint blockade (anti-PD-1, anti-PD-L1 or anti-CTLA-4) was permitted; over 30% had it. Notes on the study in general: With doses of 0.1-3.0 mg/kg, partial responders showed among the lowest clonal expansion.

Measured with immunoSEQ multiplex PCR; TCRdb has only the in-frame clones, and not every one. The sample includes under 75,000 clones, around nine tenths of them seen just once. Samples of blood were obtained at baseline, on cycle 4 day 1, and on cycle 7 day 1. The CDR3 length is 15 residues. The V and J ends lost 3 bases and 0 bases respectively, with 11 bases between them. Germline V lookup: CDR1 SGDLS, CDR2 YYNGEE. The TCR comes from an adult with an advanced solid tumor such as melanoma, head and neck, liver or kidney cancer. The genes are TRBV9 and TRBJ2-3, with D possibly being TRBD1 (6 bases). Here the sequenced sample was CD4+ or CD8+ T cells sorted from blood, taken in a trial of the OX40 agonist ivuxolimab. DNA of the CDR3: TGTGCCAGCAGCGAGGGGGACCATAGCACAGATACGCAGTATTTT. The encoded protein is CASSEGDHSTDTQYF.